These 29 T cell receptor beta chains share one sample of origin, sequenced in a study of T cell responses to AZD1222 COVID-19 vaccine. Assay: immunoSEQ multiplex PCR; the TCRdb copy retains only in-frame clones and omits some. The sample carries about 85,000 clones, approximately 83% recorded once. The sample here was peripheral blood, taken on day 0 of AZD1222 vaccination. All receptors derive from an adult in good health.

The chain has TRBV11-2 and TRBJ2-3; D is unclear. Germline CDR1 SGHAT, CDR2 FQNNGV. The length of the CDR3 is 14 residues. V lost 10 bases and J lost 1, with 15 bases in between. CDR3 protein: CATARLFRTDTQYF. The DNA of the CDR3 is TGTGCCACCGCGCGACTGTTTCGCACAGATACGCAGTATTTT.

This chain uses TRBV7-3 with TRBJ1-6; D gene unclear. Per germline, CDR1 SGHTA and CDR2 FQGTGA. The CDR3 length is 13 residues. The V and J ends lost 5 bases and 12 bases respectively, with 14 bases between them. CDR3 amino acids: CASSPTGPGPLHF. The DNA for the CDR3 is TGTGCCAGCAGCCCCACTGGACCCGGACCCCTCCACTTT.

The chain carries TRBV3-1 (or the pseudogene TRBV3-2) and TRBJ2-3; D perhaps matches TRBD2 (5 bases). With 1 base removed from V and 3 bases from J, the gap between germline ends came to 11 bases. The CDR3 has 15 amino acids. Germline V lookup: CDR1 LGHDT, CDR2 YNNKEL (reference sequence). The CDR3 nucleotides read TGTGCCAGCAGCCAAGTGCGGGTAGGGACAGATACGCAGTATTTT. It yields the protein CASSQVRVGTDTQYF.

CDR3 sequence (DNA): TGTGCCAGCAGCTTTGGCTACGAGCAGTACTTC. This translates into CASSFGYEQYF. The genes are TRBV5-6 and TRBJ2-7, with D hard to call. Trimming shortened V by 2 bases and J by 3 bases, and 3 bases separated the two germline ends. The germline V gene has CDR1 SGHDT and CDR2 YYEEEE. The CDR3 consists of 11 residues.

The genes are TRBV5-1 and TRBJ1-6, with a tentative D call TRBD1 (6 bases). The CDR3 loop spans 15 amino acids. V was clipped by 1 base and J by 9 bases, with 14 bases between them. Germline-derived CDR1 and CDR2 are SGHRS and YFSETQ. The chain's CDR3 is CASSLPSATGSPLHF. As DNA, the CDR3 is TGCGCCAGCAGCTTGCCGTCAGCGACAGGTTCACCCCTCCACTTT.

The chain links TRBV28 to TRBJ2-3; 8 bases agree with TRBD2. The germline V gene encodes CDR1 MDHEN and CDR2 SYDVKM. The ends lost 5 bases at V and 5 bases at J; junction bases unmatched: 9. The CDR3 is 15 amino acids. The CDR3 loop reads CASSPAGEDGDTQYF. The CDR3 coding sequence is TGTGCCAGCAGTCCAGCGGGAGAGGATGGAGATACGCAGTATTTT. Complete variable domain (other parts from reference TRBV28 and TRBJ2-3): DVKVTQSSRYLVKRTGEKVFLECVQDMDHENMFWYRQDPGLGLRLIYFSYDVKMKEKGDIPEGYSVSREKKERFSLILESASTNQTSMYLCASSPAGEDGDTQYFGPGTRLTVL.

The chain has TRBV7-2 and TRBJ2-2; the D is unclear. Trimming left V 1 base short and J 1 base short, with 10 bases between. The CDR3 is 16 residues long. In germline, CDR1 is SGHTA, CDR2 FQGNSA. This chain's CDR3 is CASSLGIGRNTGELFF. The CDR3 DNA reads TGTGCCAGCAGCTTAGGGATCGGCAGGAACACCGGGGAGCTGTTTTTT. The full variable domain, with the rest looked up from reference TRBV7-2 and TRBJ2-2, is GAGVSQSPSNKVTEKGKDVELRCDPISGHTALYWYRQSLGQGLEFLIYFQGNSAPDKSGLPSDRFSAERTGGSVSTLTIQRTQQEDSAVYLCASSLGIGRNTGELFFGEGSRLTVL.

V is TRBV11-3 and J is TRBJ1-3; D not resolved. Germline CDR1 reads SGHNT; CDR2 reads YENEEA. This CDR3 is built from 15 residues. The V end was cut by 1 base, the J end by 2 bases, with 9 bases between. CDR3 loop: CASSLASVTGNTIYF. The CDR3 DNA reads as TGTGCCAGCAGCTTAGCTTCAGTTACTGGAAACACCATATATTTT.

The chain recombines TRBV10-3 with TRBJ2-7; D is unclear. The germline V gene has CDR1 ENHRY and CDR2 SYGVKD. CDR3 length: 16 residues. V gave up 6 bases and J gave up 0 bases, with 18 bases separating them. For the CDR3, the DNA is TGTGCCATCAGAGACTCCCGACGAGCGAGCTCCTACGAGCAGTACTTC. Protein sequence: CAIRDSRRASSYEQYF.

The rearrangement uses TRBV7-9 and TRBJ2-2; D not certain. There are 16 residues in the CDR3. Between the trimmed V and J ends, which lost 5 bases and 0 bases, there was a span of 13 bases. CDR1 and CDR2 (germline): SEHNR, FQNEAQ (reference sequence). CDR3 in amino acids: CASSRRAAPNTGELFF. The DNA of the CDR3 is TGTGCCAGCAGCCGCCGGGCCGCACCGAACACCGGGGAGCTGTTTTTT.

The rearrangement links TRBV19 to TRBJ2-7; 9 nucleotides match TRBD1. The CDR3 is made up of 15 amino acids. Germline V gene sequence: CDR1 LNHDA, CDR2 SQIVND (reference sequence). J gave up 6 bases and V 6 bases, and 12 bases lay outside the gene matches. The CDR3, as DNA: TGTGCCAGTAGACCCCCGGGACAGGGCCCCTTCGAGCAGTACTTC. Translating it yields CASRPPGQGPFEQYF. The full variable domain, its missing parts supplied by reference TRBV19 and TRBJ2-7, is DGGITQSPKYLFRKEGQNVTLSCEQNLNHDAMYWYRQDPGQGLRLIYYSQIVNDFQKGDIAEGYSVSREKKESFPLTVTSAQKNPTAFYLCASRPPGQGPFEQYFGPGTRLTVT.

V is TRBV27 and J is TRBJ1-1; D not certain. The V end lost 3 bases, the J end lost 1 base, and 9 bases lay between the germline ends. CDR3 length equals 14 residues. In germline, CDR1 is MNHEY, CDR2 SMNVEV (reference sequence). CDR3 sequence (DNA): TGTGCCAGCAGTTTCCGTCCACAGAACACTGAAGCTTTCTTT. Protein sequence: CASSFRPQNTEAFF.

V and J are TRBV18 and TRBJ2-3, with TRBD2 matching over 7 bases. CDR1 is KGHSH, CDR2 LQKENI, per germline. V shed 6 bases, J shed 1 base, and the junction held 4 bases outside the gene matches. The CDR3 totals 14 residues. CDR3 in DNA: TGTGCCAGCTCCGGACTAGGCGGCACAGATACGCAGTATTTT. It is translated as CASSGLGGTDTQYF.

A single count supports this clone. The gene calls are TRBV6-2 or TRBV6-3 and TRBJ2-1; TRBD1 agrees at 9 bases. The CDR3 extends over 17 amino acids. Germline trimming cut 4 bases from V and 0 bases from J; bases unmatched to any gene: 7. The V gene's germline CDR1 is MNHEY and CDR2 SVGEGT. CDR3 DNA: TGTGCCAGCAGTTCCAGGACAGGGGCAAACTCCTACAATGAGCAGTTCTTC. This sequence encodes CASSSRTGANSYNEQFF.

The CDR3 DNA reads TGTGCCAGCAGTTGGGACATTTACAATCAGCCCCAGCATTTT. Encoded protein: CASSWDIYNQPQHF. The V and J genes are TRBV28 and TRBJ1-5; D might be TRBD1 (6 bases). Germline-derived CDR1 and CDR2 are MDHEN and SYDVKM. The germline V and J ends were trimmed by 4 bases and 3 bases, with 10 bases remaining between them. This CDR3 is built from 14 residues.

The chain uses TRBV10-3 and TRBJ2-1; 9 bases align to TRBD2. Germline CDR1 reads ENHRY; CDR2 reads SYGVKD. Losses at the gene ends were 3 bases for V and 1 base for J; bases not matched to a gene: 10. CDR3 length equals 18 residues. CDR3 DNA sequence: TGTGCCATCAGTGACCCCCGGCTAGCGGGATTTTCCTACAATGAGCAGTTCTTC. This sequence encodes CAISDPRLAGFSYNEQFF.

The V gene is TRBV27, the J gene TRBJ1-4; D is ambiguous. With 3 bases removed from V and 6 bases from J, the gap between germline ends came to 11 bases. Looked up from germline, CDR1 is MNHEY and CDR2 is SMNVEV (reference sequence). The length of the CDR3 is 14 residues. The CDR3 protein is CASSFGLKHEKLFF. CDR3 sequence (DNA): TGTGCCAGCAGTTTCGGACTGAAACATGAAAAACTGTTTTTT.

J is TRBJ2-3 and V is TRBV28, with D perhaps given as TRBD1 or TRBD2 (6 bases each). Looked up from germline, CDR1 is MDHEN and CDR2 is SYDVKM. V was shortened by 8 bases and J by 4 bases, with 19 bases between the two germline ends. The CDR3 covers 15 residues. The CDR3 sequence is CASLPGAATSDTQYF. The CDR3 coding sequence is TGTGCCAGCCTACCGGGGGCGGCTACTTCAGATACGCAGTATTTT.

The genes are TRBV7-9 and TRBJ1-2; 7 bases fit TRBD1. The CDR3 sequence is 15 residues long. CDR1 is SEHNR, CDR2 FQNEAQ, per germline (reference sequence). The V segment lost 4 bases and the J segment 7 bases; nucleotides outside the gene matches: 12. The CDR3 reads CASSSAQGSSSGYTF. The CDR3 DNA sequence: TGTGCCAGCAGCTCTGCACAGGGGAGCAGTAGTGGCTACACCTTC.

The chain recombines TRBV6-2 or TRBV6-3 with TRBJ1-1; 8 nucleotides align to TRBD1. The CDR3 runs 15 residues. Germline trimming cut 6 bases from V and 1 base from J; bases unmatched to any gene: 7. Looked up from germline, CDR1 is MNHEY and CDR2 is SVGEGT. As DNA, the CDR3 is TGTGCCAGCAGCCCCTGGCAGGGGGCGAACACTGAAGCTTTCTTT. This translates into CASSPWQGANTEAFF.

In this sample, this clone turned up a few times. V is TRBV12-3 or TRBV12-4 and J is TRBJ2-2; D is possibly TRBD2 (6 bases). CDR3 length equals 13 residues. Trimming took 6 bases from V and 7 from J, leaving 12 bases between them. The CDR3 DNA reads as TGTGCCAGCAGCCAAGGAGGGGTCGGGGAGCTGTTTTTT. Its translation is CASSQGGVGELFF.

V and J are TRBV7-6 and TRBJ2-1; D not resolved. The CDR3 totals 12 residues. The V and J ends lost 3 bases and 7 bases respectively, with 7 bases between them. From germline, CDR1 is SGHVS and CDR2 FNYEAQ. CDR3 sequence: CASSFVPNEQFF. CDR3 in DNA: TGTGCCAGCAGCTTCGTGCCTAATGAGCAGTTCTTC. The whole variable domain, remainder taken from reference TRBV7-6 and TRBJ2-1, is GAGVSQSPRYKVTKRGQDVALRCDPISGHVSLYWYRQALGQGPEFLTYFNYEAQQDKSGLPNDRFSAERPEGSISTLTIQRTEQRDSAMYRCASSFVPNEQFFGPGTRLTVL.

The gene calls are TRBV9 and TRBJ2-3; D may be TRBD2 (5 bases). Germline CDR1 SGDLS, CDR2 YYNGEE. Trimming stripped 7 bases from V and 4 bases from J, with 10 bases between. The CDR3 is 12 amino acids. For the CDR3, the DNA is TGTGCCAGCGGGAGAGAGGCAGATACGCAGTATTTT. It encodes CASGREADTQYF.

The J gene is TRBJ1-2, the V gene TRBV28; 7 bases match TRBD1. Per germline, CDR1 MDHEN and CDR2 SYDVKM. The V and J ends lost 6 bases and 3 bases, in that order; junction bases with no gene match: 7. This CDR3 has 14 residues. In nucleotides, the CDR3 is TGTGCCAGCAGGCCGACAGGGCGCCACTATGGCTACACCTTC. Translation gives CASRPTGRHYGYTF.

The V and J genes are TRBV25-1 and TRBJ1-6; D unresolved. The germline V gene encodes CDR1 MGHDK and CDR2 SYGVNS. This CDR3 spans 15 amino acids. V lost 6 bases to trimming and J lost 8 bases, with 17 bases between them. The CDR3 nucleotides read TGTGCCAGCAGGGGGAATGCCCGGGTGGATTCACCCCTCCACTTT. This codes for CASRGNARVDSPLHF.

This chain uses TRBV15 with TRBJ2-5, with 10 positions matching TRBD1. The CDR3 consists of 14 residues. CDR1 is LNHNV and CDR2 is YYDKDF in the germline V gene (reference sequence). V dropped 3 bases and J dropped 2; count of bases not matched to a gene: 0. CDR3 loop: CATSRDRGQETQYF. CDR3 coding DNA: TGTGCCACCAGCAGGGACAGGGGGCAAGAGACCCAGTACTTC. Drawing the rest from reference TRBV15 and TRBJ2-5, the complete variable domain is DAMVIQNPRYQVTQFGKPVTLSCSQTLNHNVMYWYQQKSSQAPKLLFHYYDKDFNNEADTPDNFQSRRPNTSFCFLDIRSPGLGDTAMYLCATSRDRGQETQYFGPGTRLLVL.

The V and J genes are TRBV10-3 and TRBJ1-2; D is perhaps TRBD1 (5 bases). V shed 10 bases and J shed 3 bases, with 12 bases lying between them. The CDR3 has 12 residues. Per germline, CDR1 ENHRY and CDR2 SYGVKD. DNA of the CDR3: TGTGCCAGCCGGGACGGAGACTATGGCTACACCTTC. Its translation is CASRDGDYGYTF.

The J gene is TRBJ2-5, the V gene TRBV19, with TRBD1 matching 7 bases. Germline V gives CDR1 LNHDA, CDR2 SQIVND (reference sequence). J was trimmed by 2 bases and V by 3 bases; bases with no gene match: 6. CDR3 length equals 15 residues. The CDR3 loop is CASSIGTAIQETQYF. The CDR3 DNA reads TGTGCCAGTAGTATCGGGACAGCTATACAAGAGACCCAGTACTTC.

This clone came up once. The V and J genes are TRBV7-9 and TRBJ2-1; 8 nucleotides agree with TRBD2. Germline V gene lookup returns CDR1 SEHNR and CDR2 FQNEAQ (reference sequence). V dropped 5 bases and J dropped 3; count of bases not matched to a gene: 9. CDR3 length: 16 residues. The CDR3 is CASSPDAGGGYNEQFF. The DNA for the CDR3 is TGTGCCAGCAGCCCAGACGCGGGAGGAGGCTACAATGAGCAGTTCTTC.